These T cell receptor beta chains were read from a single sample in a study of T cells after posttransplantation cyclophosphamide. Generated by immunoSEQ multiplex PCR, the TCRdb table keeps only in-frame clones and is missing some. The profile shows roughly 14,000 clones, almost 85% of them singletons. Sample: PBMCs, taken approximately 370 days after allogeneic stem cell transplant with calcineurin inhibitor and methotrexate. The receptors were sampled from a young adult male patient who received an allogeneic stem cell transplant from a related donor, was CMV-positive, and had no GVHD. Some T cells could come from the graft donor. The CDR3 runs from the conserved cysteine through the conserved F or W. D genes are given only for firm matches. Size is stated for part of the rows, as once, few or many counts, or as a class when the clone is expanded.

d_call clone_size j_call v_call cdr3_nt cdr3_aa
NA NA TRBJ2-2 TRBV10-3 TGTGCCATCAGTGAGTCCGGGATCGGCGGGGAGCTGTTTTTT CAISESGIGGELFF
TRBD2 NA TRBJ2-1 TRBV27 TGTGCCAGCAGTTTATCCGTCAGCGGGAGGTTCAATGAGCAGCTCTTC CASSLSVSGRFNEQLF
TRBD1 NA TRBJ1-5 TRBV4-2 TGTGCCAGCAGCCAAGAGGGGACAGGGGTTCAGCCCCAGCATTTT CASSQEGTGVQPQHF
NA few TRBJ1-3 TRBV6-5 TGTGCCAGCAGTTACTCGCCCGGGTTTGGAAACACCATATATTTT CASSYSPGFGNTIYF
TRBD1 NA TRBJ1-2 TRBV7-3 TGTGCCAGCAGCCCTCATCAGGGGGCCTATGGCTACACCTTC CASSPHQGAYGYTF
TRBD2 NA TRBJ2-3 TRBV10-1 TGCGCCAGCAGTGGCATAGCGGGAGGGCCGCCAGATACGCAGTATTTT CASSGIAGGPPDTQYF
NA NA TRBJ2-3 TRBV7-2 TGTGCCAGCAGCTTAACGGGAGTAGCCAACACAGATACGCAGTATTTT CASSLTGVANTDTQYF
NA medium-sized TRBJ2-1 TRBV19 TGTGCCAGACCCGCCCGGGACTCATCCTACAATGAGCAGTTCTTC CARPARDSSYNEQFF
TRBD2 NA TRBJ2-7 TRBV28 TGTGCCAGCAGTTTATGGGGGGGGAGTTCCTACGAGCAGTACTTC CASSLWGGSSYEQYF
NA once TRBJ2-2 TRBV5-1 TGCGCCAGCAGCTTGTATACAGCGAACACCGGGGAGCTGTTTTTT CASSLYTANTGELFF
TRBD2 NA TRBJ2-1 TRBV19 TGTGCCAGTAGTTCAGGGACTAGCGGCAGTGAGCAGTTCTTC CASSSGTSGSEQFF
TRBD1 NA TRBJ1-1 TRBV29-1 TGCAGCGCTGGGACAGGGGGCGCGGGTTACACTGAAGCTTTCTTT CSAGTGGAGYTEAFF
TRBD2 NA TRBJ2-1 TRBV30 TGTGCCTGGAGTGTACTGAGCGGGAGGGGTGAGCAGTTCTTC CAWSVLSGRGEQFF
TRBD1 NA TRBJ2-3 TRBV19 TGTGCCACGAGGACAGGGGTGGAAGATACGCAGTATTTT CATRTGVEDTQYF
TRBD2 NA TRBJ2-7 TRBV18 TGTGCTTCGCAGAGCGGGAGTTCCTACGAGCAGTACTTC CASQSGSSYEQYF
TRBD1 NA TRBJ1-1 TRBV28 TGTGCCAGCAGTCCTCCGGGACAGCTGAACACTGAAGCTTTCTTT CASSPPGQLNTEAFF
NA NA TRBJ1-4 TRBV9 TGTGCCAGCAGCCCCGACTCGGGTGAAAAACTGTTTTTT CASSPDSGEKLFF
NA NA TRBJ1-4 TRBV4-1 TGCGCCAGCAGCAATATTGGGACTGCTAATGAAAAACTGTTTTTT CASSNIGTANEKLFF
TRBD1 NA TRBJ1-1 TRBV6-6 TGTGCCAGCAGTCACGACAGGGGGAACACTGAAGCTTTCTTT CASSHDRGNTEAFF
TRBD2 NA TRBJ2-1 TRBV30 TGTGCCTGGACTCTAGGGGACTACACCTACAGTGAGCAGTTCTTC CAWTLGDYTYSEQFF
TRBD2 NA TRBJ2-2 TRBV14 TGTGCCAGCAGCCAAATTAGCGGGAGGTCCACCGGGGAGCTGTTTTTT CASSQISGRSTGELFF
NA NA TRBJ1-2 TRBV2 TGTGCCAGCAGTGAAACAACTAACTATGGCTACACCTTC CASSETTNYGYTF
NA NA TRBJ1-5 TRBV19 TGTGCCAGTAGTCGCGAATATAGCAATCAGCCCCAGCATTTT CASSREYSNQPQHF
NA NA TRBJ2-3 TRBV4-3 TGCGCCAGCAGCCAAGCGGGGGTCAGCACAGATACGCAGTATTTT CASSQAGVSTDTQYF
TRBD1 NA TRBJ1-1 TRBV18 TGTGCCAGCTCACCAGGTCTCGGCAGGGGGGAGTGGGGCACTGAAGCTTTCTTT CASSPGLGRGEWGTEAFF
NA NA TRBJ2-6 TRBV11-3 TGTGCCAGCAGCTCGTCCGGGGTCTCCAACTACTCTGGGGCCAACGTCCTGACTTTC CASSSSGVSNYSGANVLTF
NA NA TRBJ2-1 TRBV7-9 TGTGCCAGCAGCCCCCGGTTAGCGCTCTCCTACAGTGAGCAGTTCTTC CASSPRLALSYSEQFF
TRBD1 once TRBJ1-2 TRBV27 TGTGCCAGCAGTTCCTCAGGGGGACGATATGGCTACACCTTC CASSSSGGRYGYTF
NA NA TRBJ1-3 TRBV5-6 TGTGCCAGCAGCTTGGTCGACAGAATCTCTGGAAACACCATATATTTT CASSLVDRISGNTIYF
NA NA TRBJ2-7 TRBV7-2 TGTGCCAGCAGCTTCCTCTACGAGCAGTACTTC CASSFLYEQYF
TRBD1 NA TRBJ1-2 TRBV7-2 TGTGCCAGCAGAGCCGACAGGGGGCAGTTTGGCTACACCTTC CASRADRGQFGYTF
NA NA TRBJ1-6 TRBV5-1 TGCGCCAGCAGCGCGAGCGGACAGCGAGATAATTCACCCCTCCACTTT CASSASGQRDNSPLHF
NA NA TRBJ2-7 TRBV7-9 TGTGCCAGCAGCGCGCTTAGCTCCTACGAGCAGTACTTC CASSALSSYEQYF
NA NA TRBJ1-5 TRBV9 TGTGCCAGTGGAGCGGGCAATCAGCCCCAGCATTTT CASGAGNQPQHF
NA NA TRBJ2-1 TRBV15 TGTGCCACCGGGGGCCCGTCGGACTCAAGCTCCTACAGTGAGCAGTTCTTC CATGGPSDSSSYSEQFF
TRBD2 NA TRBJ2-1 TRBV7-2 TGTGCCAGCAGCTTGGGGGGACCAGGGAGGGGATTAAGTGAGCAGTTCTTC CASSLGGPGRGLSEQFF
NA NA TRBJ2-1 TRBV27 TGTGCCAGCAGTTTTACCGGGACTGTCTCTTCAATTGAGCAGTTCTTC CASSFTGTVSSIEQFF
NA medium-sized TRBJ1-1 TRBV27 TGTGCCAGCAAAATATCCACAGGGAACACTGAAGCTTTCTTT CASKISTGNTEAFF
TRBD1 once TRBJ2-3 TRBV5-1 TGCGCCAGCAGCTTGGGGGACAGGGGTTCGGAAGATACGCAGTATTTT CASSLGDRGSEDTQYF
NA NA TRBJ2-7 TRBV7-9 TGTGCCAGCAGCCGAACAACGGGGACTTTTAGCTCCTACGAGCAGTACTTC CASSRTTGTFSSYEQYF